These 24 T cell receptor beta chains came from one sample sequenced in a study of blood T cell repertoires in COVID-19. Sequenced by immunoSEQ multiplex PCR; TCRdb stores in-frame clones only, minus some. The table has roughly 220,000 clones, about 87% seen once. Sequencing was done on a sample of PBMCs or T cells enriched from blood (not recorded which). These TCRs come from a woman under 40 who had recovered from COVID-19.

This clone was seen once. The rearrangement links TRBV27 to TRBJ1-6, with 9 bases that match TRBD1. V shed 0 bases, J shed 12 bases, and the junction held 6 bases outside the gene matches. This CDR3 region has 15 residues. Looked up from germline, CDR1 is MNHEY and CDR2 is SMNVEV (reference sequence). For the CDR3, the DNA is TGTGCCAGCAGTTTATCGGGACAGGGTTTTAAACCCCTCCACTTT. Protein product: CASSLSGQGFKPLHF.

This chain joins TRBV18 and TRBJ1-1; TRBD1 agrees at 9 bases. The CDR3 length is 14 residues. V was pared by 7 bases and J by 6 bases, with 9 bases of the junction left unmatched. In germline, CDR1 is KGHSH, CDR2 LQKENI. CDR3 nucleotide sequence: TGTGCCAGCTACAGGACAGGGGATTCGGCTGAAGCTTTCTTT. Protein: CASYRTGDSAEAFF.

As for this clone: In the same sample, other DNA sequences code for this CDR3. The rearrangement joins TRBV5-1 to TRBJ1-1; D unresolved. The CDR3 consists of 12 residues. Trimming left V 0 bases short and J 4 bases short, with 4 bases between. Per the germline V gene, CDR1 is SGHRS and CDR2 is YFSETQ. The CDR3 is CASSLASTEAFF. In DNA form, the CDR3 reads TGCGCCAGCAGCTTGGCGTCCACTGAAGCTTTCTTT. Together with reference TRBV5-1 and TRBJ1-1, the CDR3 gives the full variable domain: KAGVTQTPRYLIKTRGQQVTLSCSPISGHRSVSWYQQTPGQGLQFLFEYFSETQRNKGNFPGRFSGRQFSNSRSEMNVSTLELGDSALYLCASSLASTEAFFGQGTRLTVV.

The chain employs TRBV29-1 and TRBJ1-3; no reliable D call. V lost 1 base and J 0 bases, leaving 7 bases between the germline ends. This CDR3 has 14 amino acids. The V gene's germline CDR1 is SQVTM and CDR2 ANQGSEA. DNA for the CDR3: TGCAGCGTTGAAGGCGGAACCTCTGGAAACACCATATATTTT. This codes for CSVEGGTSGNTIYF. The full variable domain, its missing parts supplied by reference TRBV29-1 and TRBJ1-3, is SAVISQKPSRDICQRGTSLTIQCQVDSQVTMMFWYRQQPGQSLTLIATANQGSEATYESGFVIDKFPISRPNLTFSTLTVSNMSPEDSSIYLCSVEGGTSGNTIYFGEGSWLTVV.

The rearrangement links TRBV19 to TRBJ2-3, with D perhaps TRBD2 (5 bases). Between the trimmed V and J ends, which lost 7 bases and 7 bases, there was a span of 12 bases. The germline CDR1 and CDR2 sequences are LNHDA and SQIVND (reference sequence). The CDR3 contains 12 residues. As DNA, the CDR3 is TGTGCCAGTACCCCAGGAGGTCATACGCAGTATTTT. Protein sequence: CASTPGGHTQYF.

This chain connects TRBV19 to TRBJ1-5, with D tentatively TRBD1 (5 bases). The germline CDR1 and CDR2 sequences are LNHDA and SQIVND (reference sequence). V dropped 3 bases and J dropped 5 bases, with 8 bases sitting between them. The CDR3 sequence is 13 residues long. CDR3: CASSIDSDQPQHF. The CDR3 region has the DNA TGTGCCAGTAGTATTGACAGCGATCAGCCCCAGCATTTT.

The chain is built from TRBV4-3 and TRBJ1-1; 9 bases are a match to TRBD1. CDR3 length: 14 amino acids. The ends lost 0 bases at V and 7 bases at J; junction bases unmatched: 3. Germline CDR1 LGHNA, CDR2 YSLEER. The CDR3 loop is CASSQEGTGNEAFF. The CDR3 bases are TGCGCCAGCAGCCAAGAGGGGACAGGGAATGAAGCTTTCTTT.

This clone was seen only once. The rearrangement joins TRBV19 to TRBJ1-2; the match to TRBD1 covers 7 bases. The CDR3 runs 13 residues. V shed 6 bases, J shed 4 bases, and the junction held 5 bases outside the gene matches. Germline V gives CDR1 LNHDA, CDR2 SQIVND (reference sequence). The CDR3 protein is CASRADRLYGYTF. The CDR3 DNA is TGTGCCAGTAGGGCGGACAGGCTCTATGGCTACACCTTC.

The chain has TRBV9 and TRBJ2-3; 7 bases map to TRBD1. The CDR3 sequence is 13 residues long. Germline V gives CDR1 SGDLS, CDR2 YYNGEE. The ends lost 4 bases at V and 3 bases at J; junction bases unmatched: 2. The DNA of the CDR3 is TGTGCCAGCAGCCTGGACAGGACAGATACGCAGTATTTT. This codes for CASSLDRTDTQYF.

The chain is built from TRBV15 and TRBJ2-1, with TRBD2 identical over 12 bases. The CDR3 totals 15 residues. The V gene's germline CDR1 is LNHNV and CDR2 YYDKDF (reference sequence). V lost 6 bases to trimming and J lost 8 bases; unmatched junction nucleotides: 8. CDR3 nucleotides: TGTGCCACCAGTCCTACTAGCGGGGGGTGGCATGAGCAGTTCTTC. It specifies CATSPTSGGWHEQFF.

V usage is TRBV11-2 and J usage is TRBJ1-1, with a weak D call TRBD1 (5 bases). The V and J ends lost 1 base and 6 bases respectively, with 6 bases between them. There are 12 residues in the CDR3. Per germline, CDR1 SGHAT and CDR2 FQNNGV. The DNA of the CDR3 is TGTGCCAGCAGCTTAGCAGGGTCTGAAGCTTTCTTT. Protein product: CASSLAGSEAFF.

This clone was recorded once. V usage is TRBV4-3 and J usage is TRBJ2-7, with 7 bases that match TRBD1. Trimming at V came to 0 bases and at J to 3 bases, leaving 5 bases not matched to a gene. This CDR3 spans 15 amino acids. In germline, CDR1 is LGHNA, CDR2 YSLEER. The CDR3: CASSQDRGRDYEQYF. The DNA for the CDR3 is TGCGCCAGCAGCCAAGATAGGGGGCGCGACTACGAGCAGTACTTC.

The chain uses TRBV6-2 or TRBV6-3 and TRBJ1-2, with D possibly matching TRBD1 (5 bases). The V end was cut by 4 bases, the J end by 3 bases, with 9 bases between. The CDR3 spans 13 residues. From germline, CDR1 is MNHEY and CDR2 SVGEGT. CDR3 sequence (DNA): TGTGCCAGCAGTTCCGGGGGGTACTATGGCTACACCTTC. Protein product: CASSSGGYYGYTF.

This chain links TRBV6-2 or TRBV6-3 with TRBJ2-3; weak D call: TRBD2 (5 bases). Germline assignment: CDR1 MNHEY and CDR2 SVGEGT. Trimming removed 1 base at V and 6 bases at J, with 8 bases between. The CDR3 sequence is 13 residues long. The CDR3 loop is CASSYLRRDTQYF. The CDR3 DNA follows: TGTGCCAGCAGTTACTTGAGGAGGGATACGCAGTATTTT.

V usage is TRBV4-3 and J usage is TRBJ2-2; the match to TRBD2 covers 9 bases. This CDR3 comprises 17 residues. From germline, CDR1 is LGHNA and CDR2 YSLEER. V lost 4 bases, J lost 7 bases, and 13 bases stayed unmatched. The CDR3 protein is CASSPLLAGGHFGELFF. The CDR3, as DNA: TGCGCCAGCAGCCCACTTTTGGCGGGGGGGCATTTCGGGGAGCTGTTTTTT.

V is TRBV14 and J is TRBJ2-7; TRBD1 might be the D (6 bases). This CDR3 is built from 14 residues. Trimming removed 4 bases at V and 2 bases at J, with 12 bases between. In germline, CDR1 is SGHDN, CDR2 FVKESK. DNA for the CDR3: TGTGCCAGCAGCCCCTCAGGGGCGGCCTACGAGCAGTACTTC. It codes for CASSPSGAAYEQYF.

This sequence joins TRBV7-3 and TRBJ2-1; D call uncertain. Per germline, CDR1 SGHTA and CDR2 FQGTGA. Trimming took off 1 base at V and 7 bases at J, with 11 bases between the two ends. The CDR3 totals 14 residues. The CDR3 sequence is CASSLNRGENEQFF. CDR3 bases: TGTGCCAGCAGCTTAAACCGCGGTGAGAATGAGCAGTTCTTC.

V usage is TRBV3-1 (or the pseudogene TRBV3-2) and J usage is TRBJ1-4, with TRBD1 as a possible D gene (5 bases). V lost 0 bases, J lost 7 bases, and 15 bases lay in between. This CDR3 is 16 amino acids long. The germline CDR1 and CDR2 sequences are LGHDT and YNNKEL (reference sequence). The CDR3 protein is CASSQDTAGYREKLFF. In DNA, the CDR3 is TGTGCCAGCAGCCAAGATACGGCAGGGTATCGTGAAAAACTGTTTTTT.

The rearrangement uses TRBV29-1 and TRBJ2-3; no clear D gene. The CDR3 is 13 amino acids. Germline CDR1 SQVTM, CDR2 ANQGSEA. V lost 4 bases, J lost 2 bases, and 10 bases lay in between. The CDR3 DNA follows: TGCAGCGTTGCTGGGCCCTACACAGATACGCAGTATTTT. Translation: CSVAGPYTDTQYF.

V is TRBV3-1 (or the pseudogene TRBV3-2) and J is TRBJ2-2, with 7 positions matching TRBD1. Germline values: CDR1 LGHDT, CDR2 YNNKEL (reference sequence). With V trimmed by 2 bases and J by 7 bases, 1 base remained unmatched. The CDR3 totals 13 residues. CDR3 amino acids: CASSQQGVGELFF. The CDR3 region has the DNA TGTGCCAGCAGCCAACAGGGGGTCGGGGAGCTGTTTTTT.

The rearrangement joins TRBV27 to TRBJ1-3; D ambiguous. The CDR3 extends over 14 amino acids. Germline loops: CDR1 MNHEY, CDR2 SMNVEV (reference sequence). The V end was cut by 3 bases, the J end by 1 base, with 7 bases between. CDR3 in amino acids: CASSFLGSGNTIYF. The DNA of the CDR3 is TGTGCCAGCAGTTTCCTCGGTTCTGGAAACACCATATATTTT.

This chain links TRBV27 with TRBJ1-2; D call uncertain. Trimming took 2 bases from V and 4 from J, leaving 5 bases between them. The CDR3 loop spans 12 amino acids. Germline lookup yields CDR1 MNHEY and CDR2 SMNVEV (reference sequence). This chain's CDR3 is CASSLAGYGYTF. The DNA of the CDR3 is TGTGCCAGCAGTTTAGCAGGCTATGGCTACACCTTC.

The CDR3 DNA reads TGCGCCAGCAGCTGGACTAGCCAAGAGACCCAGTACTTC. As protein: CASSWTSQETQYF. The V gene is TRBV5-1, the J gene TRBJ2-5, with 7 bases matching TRBD2. The length of the CDR3 is 13 residues. Germline CDR1 and CDR2: SGHRS and YFSETQ. The V and J ends lost 3 bases and 1 base, in that order; junction bases with no gene match: 0.

This clone was seen only once. The rearrangement uses TRBV5-1 and TRBJ1-1, with D perhaps matching TRBD1 (5 bases). Germline-derived CDR1 and CDR2 are SGHRS and YFSETQ. Trimming took 2 bases from V and 7 from J, leaving 18 bases between them. This CDR3 has 15 amino acids. CDR3 in amino acids: CASSLLAAGKDEAFF. The CDR3 DNA reads TGCGCCAGCAGCTTATTAGCCGCAGGGAAAGATGAAGCTTTCTTT.